The clone carrying this T cell receptor beta chain was counted only a few times. No antigen is known for it. The source of the sample is a study of cytomegalovirus exposure and HLA in healthy donors. The study's findings and limits: Most CMV-associated TCR beta chains appeared HLA-restricted in a later analysis.

13 Jbeta primers and 60 Vbeta primers were used for the PCR. Assay: immunoSEQ multiplex PCR; the TCRdb copy retains only in-frame clones and omits some. The data show 150,000 to 200,000 clones, roughly 80% seen once. Trimming cost V 5 bases and J 4 bases, with 11 bases left between them. The CDR3 extends over 14 amino acids. Germline CDR1 is SGHVS and CDR2 is FQNEAQ. The sequence came from a man between 18 and 35 years old in good health and CMV-seropositive. The gene calls are TRBV7-8 and TRBJ2-2, with a weak D call TRBD2 (6 bases). Specimen: PBMCs. CDR3 coding DNA: TGTGCCAGCAGCCCAAGGGACTTCACCGGGGAGCTGTTTTTT. As protein: CASSPRDFTGELFF. The whole variable domain, filled in from reference TRBV7-8 and TRBJ2-2, reads GAGVSQSPRYKVAKRGQDVALRCDPISGHVSLFWYQQALGQGPEFLTYFQNEAQLDKSGLPSDRFFAERPEGSVSTLKIQRTQQEDSAVYLCASSPRDFTGELFFGEGSRLTVL.